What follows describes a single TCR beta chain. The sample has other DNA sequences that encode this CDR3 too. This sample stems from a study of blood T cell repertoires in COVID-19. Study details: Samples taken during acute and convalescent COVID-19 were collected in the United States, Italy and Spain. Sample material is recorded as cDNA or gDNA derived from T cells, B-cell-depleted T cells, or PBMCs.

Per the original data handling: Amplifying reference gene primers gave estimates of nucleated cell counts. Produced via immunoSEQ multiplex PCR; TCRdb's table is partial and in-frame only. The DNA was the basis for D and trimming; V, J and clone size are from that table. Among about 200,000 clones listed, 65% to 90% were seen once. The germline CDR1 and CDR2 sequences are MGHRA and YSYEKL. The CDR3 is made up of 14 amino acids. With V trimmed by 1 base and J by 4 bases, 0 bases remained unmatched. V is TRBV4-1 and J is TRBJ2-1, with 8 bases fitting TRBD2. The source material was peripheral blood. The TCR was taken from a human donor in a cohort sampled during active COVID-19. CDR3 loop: CASSQAGGYNEQFF. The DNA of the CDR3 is TGCGCCAGCAGCCAAGCGGGAGGGTACAATGAGCAGTTCTTC.